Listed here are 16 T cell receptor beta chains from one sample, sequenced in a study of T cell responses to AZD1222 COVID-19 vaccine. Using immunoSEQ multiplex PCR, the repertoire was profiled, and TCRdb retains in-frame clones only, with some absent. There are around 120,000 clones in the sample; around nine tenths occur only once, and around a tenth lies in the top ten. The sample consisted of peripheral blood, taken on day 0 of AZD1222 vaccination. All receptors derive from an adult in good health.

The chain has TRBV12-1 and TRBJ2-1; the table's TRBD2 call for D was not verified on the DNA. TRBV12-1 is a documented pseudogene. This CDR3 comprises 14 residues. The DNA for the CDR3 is TGTGCCAGCAGCAGCTCGGGACTAGCGTCCGGGCAGTTCTTC. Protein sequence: CASSSSGLASGQFF.

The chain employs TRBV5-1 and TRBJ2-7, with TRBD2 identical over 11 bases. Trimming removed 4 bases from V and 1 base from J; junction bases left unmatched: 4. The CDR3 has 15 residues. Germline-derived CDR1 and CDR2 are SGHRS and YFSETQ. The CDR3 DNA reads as TGCGCCAGCAGCAGGGGACTAGCGGTTTCCTACGAGCAGTACTTC. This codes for CASSRGLAVSYEQYF.

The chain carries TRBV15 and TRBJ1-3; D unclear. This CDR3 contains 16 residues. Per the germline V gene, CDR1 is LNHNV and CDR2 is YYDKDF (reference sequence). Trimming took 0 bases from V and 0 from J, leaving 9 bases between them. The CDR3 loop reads CATSREVSTSGNTIYF. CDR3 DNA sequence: TGTGCCACCAGCAGAGAGGTCAGTACCTCTGGAAACACCATATATTTT.

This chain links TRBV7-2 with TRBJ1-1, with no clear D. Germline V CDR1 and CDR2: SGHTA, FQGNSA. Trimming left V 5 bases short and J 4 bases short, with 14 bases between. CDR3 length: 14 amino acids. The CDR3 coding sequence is TGTGCCAGCAGCCAAGGGTTTGGGAGCACTGAAGCTTTCTTT. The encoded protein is CASSQGFGSTEAFF.

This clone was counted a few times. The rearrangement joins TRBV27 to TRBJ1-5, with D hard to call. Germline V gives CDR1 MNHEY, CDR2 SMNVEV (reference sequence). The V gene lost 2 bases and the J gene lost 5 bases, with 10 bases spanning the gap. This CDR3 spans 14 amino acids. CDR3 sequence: CASSLRGSDQPQHF. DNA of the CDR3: TGTGCCAGCAGTTTACGTGGGAGTGATCAGCCCCAGCATTTT.

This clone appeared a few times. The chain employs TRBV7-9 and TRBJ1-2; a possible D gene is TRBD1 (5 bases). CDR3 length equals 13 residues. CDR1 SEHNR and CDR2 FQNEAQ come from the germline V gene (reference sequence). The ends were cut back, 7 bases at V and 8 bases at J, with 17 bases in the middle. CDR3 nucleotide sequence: TGTGCCAGCACCATTAGGCAGGGATGGGGCTACACCTTC. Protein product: CASTIRQGWGYTF.

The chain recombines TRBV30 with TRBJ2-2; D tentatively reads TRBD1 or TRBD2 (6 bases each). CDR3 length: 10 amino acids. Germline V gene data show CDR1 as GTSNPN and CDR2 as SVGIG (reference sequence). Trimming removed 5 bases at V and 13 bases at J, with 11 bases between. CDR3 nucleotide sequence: TGTGCCTGGTTGGGGGGCGGGCTGTTTTTT. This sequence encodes CAWLGGGLFF.

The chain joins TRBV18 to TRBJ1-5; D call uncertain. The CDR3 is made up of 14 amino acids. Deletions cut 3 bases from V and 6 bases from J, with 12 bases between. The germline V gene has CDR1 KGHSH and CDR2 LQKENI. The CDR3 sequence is CASSPVEGGQPQHF. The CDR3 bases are TGTGCCAGCTCACCTGTCGAGGGAGGTCAGCCCCAGCATTTT.

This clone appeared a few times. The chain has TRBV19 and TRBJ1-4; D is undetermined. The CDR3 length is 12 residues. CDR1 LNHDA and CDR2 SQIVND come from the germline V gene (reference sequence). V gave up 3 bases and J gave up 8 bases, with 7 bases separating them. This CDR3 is CASSMYPEKLFF. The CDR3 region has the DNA TGTGCCAGTAGTATGTACCCCGAAAAACTGTTTTTT.

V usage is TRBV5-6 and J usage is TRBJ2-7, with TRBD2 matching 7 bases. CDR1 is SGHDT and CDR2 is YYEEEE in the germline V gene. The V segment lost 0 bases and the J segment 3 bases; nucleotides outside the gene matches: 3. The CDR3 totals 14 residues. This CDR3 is CASSLVTSDYEQYF. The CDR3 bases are TGTGCCAGCAGCTTGGTAACTAGCGACTACGAGCAGTACTTC.

CDR3 protein: CASRRAGAGETQYF. In nucleotides, the CDR3 is TGTGCCAGCAGGCGAGCGGGAGCGGGGGAGACCCAGTACTTC. The rearrangement joins TRBV6-5 to TRBJ2-5; TRBD2 matches at 8 bases. Losses at the gene ends were 6 bases for V and 5 bases for J; bases not matched to a gene: 8. Per the germline V gene, CDR1 is MNHEY and CDR2 is SVGAGI. The CDR3 contains 14 residues.

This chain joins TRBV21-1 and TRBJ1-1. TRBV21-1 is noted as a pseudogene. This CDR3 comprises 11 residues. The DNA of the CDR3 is TGTGCCAGCAGCAAGATGGCTGAAGCTTTCTTT. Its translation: CASSKMAEAFF.

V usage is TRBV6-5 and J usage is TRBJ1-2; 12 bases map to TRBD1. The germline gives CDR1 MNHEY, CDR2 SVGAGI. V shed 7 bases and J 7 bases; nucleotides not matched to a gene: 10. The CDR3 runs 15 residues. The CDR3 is CASNPGQGARFGYTF. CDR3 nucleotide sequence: TGTGCCAGCAACCCGGGACAGGGGGCGCGGTTTGGCTACACCTTC.

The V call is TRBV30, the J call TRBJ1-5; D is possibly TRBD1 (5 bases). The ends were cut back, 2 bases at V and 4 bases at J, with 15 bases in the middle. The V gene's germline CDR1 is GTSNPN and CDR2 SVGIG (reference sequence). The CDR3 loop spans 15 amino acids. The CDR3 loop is CAWSPSGRPNQPQHF. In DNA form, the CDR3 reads TGTGCCTGGAGTCCCTCGGGGCGGCCGAATCAGCCCCAGCATTTT.

CDR3 sequence (DNA): TGTGCCAGTAGTATGAGGGGACAGAACTATGGCTACACCTTC. This sequence encodes CASSMRGQNYGYTF. The gene calls are TRBV19 and TRBJ1-2, with TRBD1 matching over 7 bases. Germline V gene lookup returns CDR1 LNHDA and CDR2 SQIVND (reference sequence). V was pared by 3 bases and J by 2 bases, with 3 bases of the junction left unmatched. The CDR3 runs 14 residues.

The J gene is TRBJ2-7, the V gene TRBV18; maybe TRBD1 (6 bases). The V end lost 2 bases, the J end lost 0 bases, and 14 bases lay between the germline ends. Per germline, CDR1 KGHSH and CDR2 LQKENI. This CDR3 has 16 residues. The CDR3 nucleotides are TGTGCCAGCTCACCAAATTCTGGACAGCGCTCCTACGAGCAGTACTTC. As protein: CASSPNSGQRSYEQYF.